The rows below give T cell receptor beta chains drawn from one sample of a study of T cell responses to AZD1222 COVID-19 vaccine. Clones were read by immunoSEQ multiplex PCR, and TCRdb kept only the in-frame ones, dropping some. Its table lists about 140,000 clones. Material: peripheral blood. The receptors shown here come from an adult in good health. CDR3s include the opening cysteine and the closing phenylalanine or tryptophan. Fields, in order: V gene, J gene, CDR3 protein.

v_gene: TRBV6-1; j_gene: TRBJ1-5; CDR3aa: CASSAWTGLGNQPQHF
v_gene: TRBV11-2; j_gene: TRBJ1-1; CDR3aa: CASSLEAYGANTEAFF
v_gene: TRBV3-1/TRBV3-2; j_gene: TRBJ2-5; CDR3aa: CASSQMRGGQETQYF
v_gene: TRBV3-1/TRBV3-2; j_gene: TRBJ1-3; CDR3aa: CASSLGQGGGNTIYF
v_gene: TRBV12-5; j_gene: TRBJ1-1; CDR3aa: CASGLHLNTEAFF
v_gene: TRBV5-4; j_gene: TRBJ1-2; CDR3aa: CASSLTAIATVYGYTF
v_gene: TRBV3-1/TRBV3-2; j_gene: TRBJ1-2; CDR3aa: CASSLRSYGYTF
v_gene: TRBV30; j_gene: TRBJ1-2; CDR3aa: CAWGRTTGNGYTF
v_gene: TRBV6-5; j_gene: TRBJ1-2; CDR3aa: CASSSRGRGGYTF
v_gene: TRBV7-2; j_gene: TRBJ2-1; CDR3aa: CASSSGLAGAGEQFF
v_gene: TRBV7-2; j_gene: TRBJ2-3; CDR3aa: CASSLGAGPTDTQYF
v_gene: TRBV5-5; j_gene: TRBJ2-5; CDR3aa: CASSRGTPLQETQYF
v_gene: TRBV5-4; j_gene: TRBJ1-1; CDR3aa: CASIQRGGMNTEAFF
v_gene: TRBV13; j_gene: TRBJ1-2; CDR3aa: CASSLTGARYGYTF
v_gene: TRBV10-3; j_gene: TRBJ2-2; CDR3aa: CAISDVAAPNTGELFF
v_gene: TRBV6-1; j_gene: TRBJ1-2; CDR3aa: CASSEGGRGDYGYTF
v_gene: TRBV3-1/TRBV3-2; j_gene: TRBJ1-2; CDR3aa: CASSQRRKDGYTF
v_gene: TRBV2; j_gene: TRBJ1-1; CDR3aa: CASSPEHTEAFF
v_gene: TRBV7-2; j_gene: TRBJ2-2; CDR3aa: CASSAQLNTGELFF
v_gene: TRBV5-4; j_gene: TRBJ1-1; CDR3aa: CASSLEVGKNTEAFF
v_gene: TRBV28; j_gene: TRBJ2-1; CDR3aa: CASSLSLLLMGLPNEQFF
v_gene: TRBV5-1; j_gene: TRBJ2-4; CDR3aa: CASSLSGNIQYF
v_gene: TRBV28; j_gene: TRBJ2-3; CDR3aa: CASSLEDTQYF
v_gene: TRBV18; j_gene: TRBJ1-4; CDR3aa: CASSPPRTNNEKLFF
v_gene: TRBV7-8; j_gene: TRBJ1-5; CDR3aa: CASSLGAGVYSNQPQHF
v_gene: TRBV6-5; j_gene: TRBJ1-2; CDR3aa: CASSWDTNYGYTF
v_gene: TRBV19; j_gene: TRBJ1-5; CDR3aa: CASSNGGGANQPQHF
v_gene: TRBV19; j_gene: TRBJ1-1; CDR3aa: CASSIAGTNTEAFF
v_gene: TRBV18; j_gene: TRBJ2-2; CDR3aa: CASSPGGAANTGELFF
v_gene: TRBV5-1; j_gene: TRBJ2-7; CDR3aa: CASSLTSGGYEQYF